Below are 18 T cell receptor beta chains sequenced from a single sample in a study of CD8 T cells in Susac syndrome. cDNA came from approximately 0.5 to 1 ug RNA primed by random hexamers. TCRdb re-called the immunoSEQ multiplex PCR reads through MiXCR, storing one row per CDR3 protein. The sample has roughly 80,000 distinct CDR3 sequences, 94% seen once. Specimen: CD8+ T cells from PBMCs. These receptors all come from a human donor in good health.

The chain recombines TRBV6-1 with TRBJ2-3; 8 bases are shared with TRBD2. With 5 bases clipped from V and 2 bases from J, the junction kept 6 bases outside the gene matches. Germline V gene data show CDR1 as MNHNS and CDR2 as SASEGT. The CDR3 loop spans 15 amino acids. The CDR3: CASSLRTSNTDTQYF. The DNA of the CDR3 is TGTGCCAGCAGTCTAAGGACTAGCAACACAGATACGCAGTATTTT.

This chain connects TRBV12-3 or TRBV12-4 to TRBJ1-2, with D perhaps TRBD1 (5 bases). The CDR3 runs 15 residues. V was pared by 7 bases and J by 7 bases, with 22 bases between. CDR3 DNA sequence: TGTGCCAGCACCACCAGGCGGGCCAGGGATGGTGGCTACACCTTC. This codes for CASTTRRARDGGYTF.

The rearrangement joins TRBV4-1 to TRBJ2-7; 7 nucleotides agree with TRBD2. The CDR3 has 15 residues. V shed 1 base and J 2 bases; nucleotides not matched to a gene: 5. Germline V gives CDR1 MGHRA, CDR2 YSYEKL. The CDR3 reads CASSQVAGDAYEQYF. The DNA of the CDR3 is TGCGCCAGCAGCCAAGTCGCGGGGGACGCCTACGAGCAGTACTTC.

V gene TRBV3-1 combines with J gene TRBJ2-1; TRBD2 agrees at 10 bases. Germline V lookup: CDR1 LGHDT, CDR2 YNNKEL (reference sequence). Trimming cost V 6 bases and J 4 bases; bases outside gene matches: 9. This CDR3 has 16 residues. DNA of the CDR3: TGTGCCAGCAGACCAGCTACTAGCGGGGATTACAATGAGCAGTTCTTC. Amino acid sequence: CASRPATSGDYNEQFF.

The chain carries TRBV7-2 and TRBJ2-7; D is perhaps TRBD2 (5 bases). V gave up 4 bases and J gave up 4 bases, with 11 bases separating them. Per germline, CDR1 SGHTA and CDR2 FQGNSA. The CDR3 extends over 13 amino acids. CDR3 in DNA: TGTGCCAGCAGCTCAATAGAGGGTTACGAGCAGTACTTC. Its translation: CASSSIEGYEQYF.

This chain connects TRBV14 to TRBJ2-3; D not resolved. The CDR3 extends over 14 amino acids. Looked up from germline, CDR1 is SGHDN and CDR2 is FVKESK. V was trimmed by 2 bases and J by 8 bases, leaving 14 bases between them. The CDR3 nucleotides are TGTGCCAGCAGCCAATGGCACGGGCCTGCTACGCAGTATTTT. It specifies CASSQWHGPATQYF. Full variable domain (outside the CDR3, taken from reference TRBV14 and TRBJ2-3): EAGVTQFPSHSVIEKGQTVTLRCDPISGHDNLYWYRRVMGKEIKFLLHFVKESKQDESGMPNNRFLAERTGGTYSTLKVQPAELEDSGVYFCASSQWHGPATQYFGPGTRLTVL.

This chain uses TRBV28 with TRBJ2-1; 8 nucleotides match TRBD1. The CDR3 has 11 amino acids. The germline CDR1 and CDR2 sequences are MDHEN and SYDVKM. The V and J ends lost 4 bases and 12 bases, in that order; junction bases with no gene match: 2. CDR3 DNA sequence: TGTGCCAGCAGTTATGACAGGGGGCAGTTCTTC. It codes for CASSYDRGQFF.

This chain connects TRBV27 to TRBJ2-1; 14 nucleotides line up with TRBD2. Germline assignment: CDR1 MNHEY and CDR2 SMNVEV (reference sequence). V lost 5 bases and J lost 9; bases outside the gene matches: 12. The CDR3 length is 17 residues. CDR3 nucleotides: TGTGCCAGCAGTCTGCCTTCCGGGACTAGCGGGAGAAGTGAGCAGTTCTTC. The encoded protein is CASSLPSGTSGRSEQFF.

V is TRBV4-1 and J is TRBJ1-5; D uncertain. The germline V and J ends were trimmed by 0 bases and 0 bases, with 6 bases remaining between them. The CDR3 contains 15 residues. Looked up from germline, CDR1 is MGHRA and CDR2 is YSYEKL. The CDR3 DNA follows: TGCGCCAGCAGCCAAGATTGGGCTAGCAATCAGCCCCAGCATTTT. Translating it yields CASSQDWASNQPQHF.

This chain connects TRBV20-1 to TRBJ2-1; D may be TRBD2 (6 bases). The germline V gene encodes CDR1 DFQATT and CDR2 SNEGSKA (reference sequence). The CDR3 is 15 residues long. V gave up 3 bases and J gave up 2 bases, with 14 bases separating them. In nucleotides, the CDR3 is TGCAGTGCTAGGACGGTGGGAGGCACCTACAATGAGCAGTTCTTC. This sequence encodes CSARTVGGTYNEQFF.

The chain employs TRBV19 and TRBJ2-5; no firm D call. Germline-derived CDR1 and CDR2 are LNHDA and SQIVND (reference sequence). The CDR3 is made up of 11 amino acids. The V and J ends lost 3 bases and 10 bases respectively, with 9 bases between them. The DNA for the CDR3 is TGTGCCAGTAGTATTGGTCTGGACCAGTACTTC. Translation: CASSIGLDQYF.

The chain combines TRBV5-1 with TRBJ2-7; D possibly matches TRBD1 or TRBD2 (5 bases each). The CDR3 loop spans 15 amino acids. Trimming removed 4 bases at V and 2 bases at J, with 16 bases between. The germline V gene has CDR1 SGHRS and CDR2 YFSETQ. In DNA, the CDR3 is TGCGCCAGCAGCCCCGGGGACGGCGGAACCTACGAGCAGTACTTC. This sequence encodes CASSPGDGGTYEQYF.

V usage is TRBV20-1 and J usage is TRBJ1-1; D uncertain. The length of the CDR3 is 12 residues. The germline gives CDR1 DFQATT, CDR2 SNEGSKA (reference sequence). V dropped 2 bases and J dropped 1 base, with 5 bases sitting between them. The CDR3 DNA sequence: TGCAGTGCTAGATCCACGAACACTGAAGCTTTCTTT. Translating gives CSARSTNTEAFF.

The V call is TRBV24-1, the J call TRBJ2-5; D gene unclear. The germline gives CDR1 KGHDR, CDR2 SFDVKD. The CDR3 contains 15 residues. Trimming shortened V by 2 bases and J by 5 bases, and 14 bases separated the two germline ends. CDR3 bases: TGTGCCACCAGTGATTGGACGTACGACGATGAGACCCAGTACTTC. Protein: CATSDWTYDDETQYF.

This chain uses TRBV6-4 with TRBJ2-1; perhaps TRBD2 as D (5 bases). Germline V gene sequence: CDR1 MRHNA, CDR2 SNTAGT. This CDR3 comprises 14 residues. The V end lost 3 bases, the J end lost 1 base, and 7 bases lay between the germline ends. The DNA for the CDR3 is TGTGCCAGCAGTGATTCGGGATCCTACAATGAGCAGTTCTTC. Encoded protein: CASSDSGSYNEQFF.

This clonotype was counted a single time. The V and J genes are TRBV15 and TRBJ2-3; unclear D gene. V lost 0 bases and J 0 bases, leaving 7 bases between the germline ends. The CDR3 spans 15 residues. Per the germline V gene, CDR1 is LNHNV and CDR2 is YYDKDF (reference sequence). CDR3 loop: CATSRDRGSTDTQYF. DNA for the CDR3: TGTGCCACCAGCAGAGATCGAGGAAGCACAGATACGCAGTATTTT. The whole variable domain, remainder taken from reference TRBV15 and TRBJ2-3, is DAMVIQNPRYQVTQFGKPVTLSCSQTLNHNVMYWYQQKSSQAPKLLFHYYDKDFNNEADTPDNFQSRRPNTSFCFLDIRSPGLGDTAMYLCATSRDRGSTDTQYFGPGTRLTVL.

This chain links TRBV29-1 with TRBJ1-1; 10 bases fit TRBD1. CDR1 is SQVTM, CDR2 ANQGSEA, per germline. The CDR3 runs 15 residues. The V gene end was trimmed by 3 bases and the J gene end by 6 bases; junction bases not matched to a gene: 10. DNA of the CDR3: TGCAGCGTTGACCTCGACGGACAGGGGGGTGCTGAAGCTTTCTTT. This codes for CSVDLDGQGGAEAFF. Variable domain in full (rest from reference TRBV29-1 and TRBJ1-1): SAVISQKPSRDICQRGTSLTIQCQVDSQVTMMFWYRQQPGQSLTLIATANQGSEATYESGFVIDKFPISRPNLTFSTLTVSNMSPEDSSIYLCSVDLDGQGGAEAFFGQGTRLTVV.

This chain links TRBV4-1 with TRBJ2-5, with 9 positions matching TRBD1. The CDR3 length is 17 residues. Germline V gene data show CDR1 as MGHRA and CDR2 as YSYEKL. Losses at the gene ends were 4 bases for V and 4 bases for J; bases not matched to a gene: 13. The CDR3 protein is CASSLRQGTGFGETQYF. In DNA form, the CDR3 reads TGCGCCAGCAGCCTCCGACAAGGGACAGGGTTTGGAGAGACCCAGTACTTC.